This T cell receptor beta chain was sequenced for a study of T cell responses to AZD1222 COVID-19 vaccine. For the study at large: It was second doses at about 4 or about 12 weeks that were pooled. Broader study findings: Distributed over spike, vaccine-associated CD4 TCRs predominated at 160-218 and 743-854. White British ancestry dominated among donors, who included more females, and clonal diversity was possibly underestimated. Recipients of AZD1222 seropositive at baseline numbered only five or six.

The CDR3 loop spans 17 amino acids. V gave up 5 bases and J gave up 7 bases; unmatched junction bases: 8. Germline V gene data show CDR1 as MNHEY and CDR2 as SMNVEV (reference sequence). Some clones are missing from TCRdb's copy, which holds only in-frame ones; the method was immunoSEQ multiplex PCR. The table lists 150,000 to 180,000 clones, roughly nine tenths of them singletons, with over 15% in the top ten. As for this clone: What it binds is not known.

The material sequenced was peripheral blood, taken on day 0 of AZD1222 vaccination. The chain links TRBV27 to TRBJ2-1, with TRBD2 identical over 16 bases. The receptor was isolated from an adult in good health. CDR3 region: CASSTGTSGGALNEQFF. CDR3 coding DNA: TGTGCCAGCAGTACCGGGACTAGCGGGGGGGCCTTGAATGAGCAGTTCTTC.